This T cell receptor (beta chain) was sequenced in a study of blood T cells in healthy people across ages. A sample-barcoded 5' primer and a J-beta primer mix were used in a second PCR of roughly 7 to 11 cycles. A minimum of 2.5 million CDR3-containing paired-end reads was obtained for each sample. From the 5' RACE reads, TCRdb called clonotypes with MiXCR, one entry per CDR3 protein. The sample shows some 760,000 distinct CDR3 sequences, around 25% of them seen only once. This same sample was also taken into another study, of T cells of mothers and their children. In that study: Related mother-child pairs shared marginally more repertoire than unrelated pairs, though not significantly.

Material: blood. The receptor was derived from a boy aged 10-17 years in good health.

The CDR3 bases are TGTGCCAGCAGTTCACCGGGGACGGCCAACACTGAAGCTTTCTTT. Translated, it gives CASSSPGTANTEAFF. The rearrangement links TRBV28 to TRBJ1-1; TRBD1 might be the D (5 bases). This CDR3 has 15 residues. Germline V lookup: CDR1 MDHEN, CDR2 SYDVKM. Trimming took 4 bases from V and 2 from J, leaving 14 bases between them.